Included here is one T cell receptor (beta chain) sequence, with context. It has no known antigen specificity. No base quality information exists; no much larger clone differs at one position. Each collaborating institution followed its own protocols to collect whole blood in K2EDTA tubes. Collaborator samples were shipped for TCRbeta analysis as frozen whole blood, isolated PBMCs, or DNA extracted from either sample type. TCRbeta CDR3 regions were amplified from genomic DNA using the immunoSEQ Assay, a bias-controlled multiplex PCR. The published analysis was carried out like this. Within the assay, amplification of reference gene primers was used to estimate how many nucleated cells each sample contained. To quantify the absolute abundance of each unique TCRbeta CDR3 rearrangement, sequence reads were collapsed and filtered. Productive Simpson clonality was computed per sample as the square root of Simpson's diversity index over productive rearrangements. This immuneACCESS table, as held by TCRdb, lists in-frame sequences with V and J called but not all clones. Of the missing ones, under half trace to an unresolved V gene in checked studies; the others have no known cause. V, J and clone size reflect that table, while D and trimming were determined from the DNA. The sample table holds about 71,000 clones, of which about 86% were seen once. The top ten clones comprise approximately 7% of the sample.

The data are from a study of blood T cell repertoires in COVID-19 (dated by TCRdb to the early 2020s). With respect to the entire study: Collaborator samples came from the United States, Italy and Spain and covered acute and convalescent phases of COVID-19. The material from the prospective study consisted of cDNA or gDNA derived from T cells, B-cell-depleted T cells, or PBMCs. Deeply sampled blood TCRbeta repertoires from subjects exposed to, actively infected with, or recovered from COVID-19 were included in the dataset. The repertoires were made available in a free public database intended to serve as a resource for research on the immune response to SARS-CoV-2. Samples came from the ongoing ImmuneRACE study (first 160 participants) plus 1,254 subjects from 6 global collaborators. Nearly every sample came with metadata listing a de-identified subject ID, COVID-19 status, age in years and sex. Where HLA class I and class II types were available, the types were taken from metadata supplied by the sample provider, not from assay-based typing. The full study reports these points: How much clinical and demographic metadata was included differed by source and by participant, and the metadata was provided uncurated.

The sample taken for sequencing was peripheral blood. This receptor was obtained from a man aged 45-65 years with active COVID-19.

CDR3 region: CASEQGTTDTQYF. The DNA is as follows: TGTGCCAGCGAACAGGGTACAACAGATACGCAGTATTTT. The chain is encoded by TRBV18 joined to TRBJ2-3; TRBD1 is a weak D gene call, 6 bases matching. The CDR3 covers 13 residues, taking in both the cysteine and the phenylalanine. Solely the CDR3 DNA is kept, with 39 bases framed from the first base. The trim is 8 bases for V and 3 bases for J, with a gap of 12 bases between the germline ends. Via the germline V gene, CDR1 is KGHSH and CDR2 LQKENI.